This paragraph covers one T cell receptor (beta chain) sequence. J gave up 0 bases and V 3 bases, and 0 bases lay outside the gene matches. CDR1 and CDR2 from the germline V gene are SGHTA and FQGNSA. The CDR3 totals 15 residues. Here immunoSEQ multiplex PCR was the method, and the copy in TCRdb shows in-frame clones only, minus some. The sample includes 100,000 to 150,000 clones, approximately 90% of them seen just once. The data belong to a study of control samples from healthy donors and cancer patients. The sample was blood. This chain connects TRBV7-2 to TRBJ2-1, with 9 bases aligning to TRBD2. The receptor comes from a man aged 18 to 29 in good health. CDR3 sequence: CASSFSGSSYNEQFF. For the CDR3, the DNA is TGTGCCAGCAGCTTTAGCGGGAGCTCCTACAATGAGCAGTTCTTC. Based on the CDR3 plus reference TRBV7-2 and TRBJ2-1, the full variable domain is GAGVSQSPSNKVTEKGKDVELRCDPISGHTALYWYRQSLGQGLEFLIYFQGNSAPDKSGLPSDRFSAERTGGSVSTLTIQRTQQEDSAVYLCASSFSGSSYNEQFFGPGTRLTVL.